Sequencing of this T cell receptor (beta chain) was carried out in a study of blood T cell repertoires in COVID-19. Study summary: Italy, Spain and the United States were the sources of the convalescent and acute COVID-19 samples. Nucleic acid was either cDNA or gDNA, and it came from T cells, B-cell-depleted T cells, or PBMCs.

In germline, CDR1 is LNHDA, CDR2 SQIVND (reference sequence). Losses at the gene ends were 4 bases for V and 4 bases for J; bases not matched to a gene: 11. The CDR3 covers 16 residues. As processed by the authors: Reference gene primer amplification in the assay estimated nucleated cell counts. Produced via immunoSEQ multiplex PCR; TCRdb's table is partial and in-frame only. That table supplies the V and J calls and clone size; D and trimming were determined from the DNA. The sample records 190,000 or so clones, around 89% being singletons. V usage is TRBV19 and J usage is TRBJ2-5, with 8 bases fitting TRBD2. The TCR was taken from a man aged 45-65 years with acute or convalescent COVID-19. The material sequenced was peripheral blood. The chain's CDR3 is CASSTSGRRVRETQYF. In nucleotides, the CDR3 is TGTGCCAGTAGTACCAGCGGGAGAAGGGTGCGAGAGACCCAGTACTTC.